This T cell receptor beta chain was documented in a study of CD8+ T cells in alopecia areata. Treatment defined: oral pan-JAK inhibitor, 5-10 mg twice daily. Remarks on this clone: Its antigen is still unknown.

Overall study findings and caveats: The study found TCR sharing across patients less clear than in mice, possibly for HLA reasons.

Germline V CDR1 and CDR2: SQVTM, ANQGSEA. CDR3 length: 13 amino acids. Deletions cut 1 base from V and 12 bases from J, with 19 bases between. Reverse transcription of extracted RNA yielded cDNA, which provided the sequencing template. Profiling relied on immunoSEQ multiplex PCR, and the TCRdb table lists in-frame clones only, not all of them. The data contain about 210,000 clones, 55% to 70% of them singletons. The chain links TRBV29-1 to TRBJ2-7, with a weak D call TRBD2 (5 bases). The clonotype comes from a human donor with alopecia areata. The sequencing used CD4+ T cells sorted from blood, collected at week 4, from a patient treated with tofacitinib. The CDR3 loop is CSVEGLGRTSLYF. The CDR3, as DNA: TGCAGCGTTGAAGGTTTAGGACGGACTTCGCTGTACTTC.